These 6 T cell receptor beta chains were all obtained from the same sample, sequenced in a study of beta chain features in type 1 diabetes. Of the isolated RNA, all was reverse transcribed, and so the sequenced material was expressed TCRB transcripts. The table came from immunoSEQ multiplex PCR; TCRdb's copy has only in-frame clones and leaves some out. The sample includes hundreds of thousands of clones, 15% to 20% of them seen just once. Sequenced sample: naive CD4+ T cells from blood. Every receptor here comes from a woman aged 18-29 years in good health.

This clone has a handful of counts. V usage is TRBV6-5 and J usage is TRBJ2-1; D call uncertain. Per germline, CDR1 MNHEY and CDR2 SVGAGI. This CDR3 is built from 11 residues. Deletions cut 6 bases from V and 9 bases from J, with 9 bases between. The CDR3 DNA reads TGTGCCAGCAGGGGCTCCGGTGAGCAGTTCTTC. As protein: CASRGSGEQFF.

The sample holds many counts of this clone. The chain recombines TRBV16 with TRBJ1-5; D gene uncertain. V was clipped by 0 bases and J by 5 bases, with 2 bases between them. This CDR3 is built from 12 residues. Germline lookup yields CDR1 KGHSY and CDR2 FQNENV. The CDR3 here is CASSQSHQPQHF. Written as DNA, the CDR3 is TGTGCCAGCAGCCAATCACATCAGCCCCAGCATTTT.

The chain links TRBV5-1 to TRBJ2-7; D not certain. Germline CDR1 and CDR2: SGHRS and YFSETQ. Trimming removed 5 bases at V and 2 bases at J, with 11 bases between. There are 13 residues in the CDR3. In DNA, the CDR3 is TGCGCCAGCAGTATAAGTGGACCCTACGAGCAGTACTTC. Translating it yields CASSISGPYEQYF.

The rearrangement uses TRBV6-6 and TRBJ2-1; weak D call: TRBD1 (6 bases). Trimming pared 6 bases from V and 8 bases from J, leaving 20 bases between. The CDR3 is 15 amino acids. CDR1 is MNHNY, CDR2 SVGAGI, per germline (reference sequence). The CDR3: CASRSQGQLSYEQFF. DNA of the CDR3: TGTGCCAGCAGATCACAGGGTCAACTGTCCTATGAGCAGTTCTTC.

In the case of this clone: Within the sample, other DNA sequences also encode this same CDR3. The chain uses TRBV15 and TRBJ2-2; D gene unclear. This CDR3 has 13 amino acids. V lost 0 bases to trimming and J lost 8 bases, with 7 bases between them. Germline V lookup: CDR1 LNHNV, CDR2 YYDKDF (reference sequence). The CDR3 sequence: CATSRDLGGELFF. CDR3 DNA sequence: TGTGCCACCAGCAGAGATCTTGGAGGGGAGCTGTTTTTT.

This clone was picked up a small number of times. The rearrangement links TRBV4-3 to TRBJ2-3; 11 nucleotides align to TRBD2. The junction had 6 bases not matched to a gene; V was cut back by 0 bases and J by 7 bases. CDR3 length: 16 residues. The germline gives CDR1 LGHNA, CDR2 YSLEER. The CDR3 loop is CASSQEVAGGSNTQYF. The DNA of the CDR3 is TGCGCCAGCAGCCAAGAGGTAGCGGGAGGGTCTAATACGCAGTATTTT.